This T cell receptor (beta chain) was obtained from a study of CD8+ T cells in alopecia areata. Overall study results and limits: Compared with mice, patients displayed less clear TCR sharing, possibly for HLA-related reasons.

Points on this clone: Antigen: not known.

Extraction and reverse transcription of RNA yielded cDNA as the sequencing template. Profiled with immunoSEQ multiplex PCR; TCRdb holds only in-frame clones, not every one. The table has 80,000 or so clones, 60% to 70% seen once; the top ten hold about 25%. Treatment meaning: oral pan-JAK inhibitor, 5-10 mg twice daily. Sequenced here: CD8+ T cells sorted from blood, sampled at week 24, from a patient treated with tofacitinib. This receptor was identified in a human donor with alopecia areata.

The DNA of the CDR3 is TGTGCCACCAGCACCGCAACCCGACTGCTCAATGAGCAGTTCTTC. The encoded protein is CATSTATRLLNEQFF. The J gene is TRBJ2-1, the V gene TRBV15, with D uncertain. The CDR3 is 15 residues long. Germline V gene data show CDR1 as LNHNV and CDR2 as YYDKDF (reference sequence). The V end was cut by 4 bases, the J end by 6 bases, with 16 bases between.